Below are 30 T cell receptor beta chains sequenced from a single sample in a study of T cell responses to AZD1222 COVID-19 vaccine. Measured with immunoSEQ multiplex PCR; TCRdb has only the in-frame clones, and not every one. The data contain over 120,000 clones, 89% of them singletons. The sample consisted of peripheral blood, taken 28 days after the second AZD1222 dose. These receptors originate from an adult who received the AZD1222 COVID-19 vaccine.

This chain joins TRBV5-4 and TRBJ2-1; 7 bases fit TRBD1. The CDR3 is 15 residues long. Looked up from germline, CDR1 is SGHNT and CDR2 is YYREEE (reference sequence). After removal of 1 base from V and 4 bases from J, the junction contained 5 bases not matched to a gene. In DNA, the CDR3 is TGTGCCAGCAGCTTGAAGGGGGCAGGTTACAATGAGCAGTTCTTC. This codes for CASSLKGAGYNEQFF.

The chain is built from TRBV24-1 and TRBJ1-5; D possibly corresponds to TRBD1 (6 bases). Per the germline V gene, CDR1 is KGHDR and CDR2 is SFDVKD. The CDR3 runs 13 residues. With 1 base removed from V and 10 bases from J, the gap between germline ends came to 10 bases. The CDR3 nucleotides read TGTGCCACCAGTGATTTTACAGGGAGTCCCCAGCATTTT. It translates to CATSDFTGSPQHF.

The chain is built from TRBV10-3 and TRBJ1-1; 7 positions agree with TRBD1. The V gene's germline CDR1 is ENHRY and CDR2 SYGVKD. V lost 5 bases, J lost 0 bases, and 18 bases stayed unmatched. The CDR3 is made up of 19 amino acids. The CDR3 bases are TGTGCCATCAGTTCTCTGCCTTTTACCGGGACAGAGATGAACACTGAAGCTTTCTTT. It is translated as CAISSLPFTGTEMNTEAFF.

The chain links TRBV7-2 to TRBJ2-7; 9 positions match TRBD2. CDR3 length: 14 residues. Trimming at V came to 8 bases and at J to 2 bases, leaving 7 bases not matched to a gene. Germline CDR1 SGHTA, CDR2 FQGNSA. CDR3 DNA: TGTGCCAGCCGGGGGGCGGGAGGGGCCTACGAGCAGTACTTC. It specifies CASRGAGGAYEQYF.

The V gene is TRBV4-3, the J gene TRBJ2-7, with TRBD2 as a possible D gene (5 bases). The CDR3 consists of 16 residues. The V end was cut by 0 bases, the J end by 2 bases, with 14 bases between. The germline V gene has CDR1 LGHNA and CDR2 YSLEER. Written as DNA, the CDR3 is TGCGCCAGCAGCCAAGAGAAGGAGGTGCCAACCTACGAGCAGTACTTC. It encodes CASSQEKEVPTYEQYF.

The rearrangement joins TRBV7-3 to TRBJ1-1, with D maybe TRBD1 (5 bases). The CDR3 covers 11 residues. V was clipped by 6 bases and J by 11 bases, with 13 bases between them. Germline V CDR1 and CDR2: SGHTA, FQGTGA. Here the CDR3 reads CASSTRGLAFF. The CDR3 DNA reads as TGTGCCAGCAGTACGCGGGGACTGGCTTTCTTT.

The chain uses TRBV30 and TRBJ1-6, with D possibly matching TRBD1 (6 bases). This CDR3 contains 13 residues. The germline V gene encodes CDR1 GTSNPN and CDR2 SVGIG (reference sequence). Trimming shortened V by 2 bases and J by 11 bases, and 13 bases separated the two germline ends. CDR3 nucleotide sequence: TGTGCCTGGAGTCCGAGGGGGGAAACACCCCTCCACTTT. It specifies CAWSPRGETPLHF. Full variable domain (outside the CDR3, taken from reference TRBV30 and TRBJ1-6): SQTIHQWPATLVQPVGSPLSLECTVEGTSNPNLYWYRQAAGRGLQLLFYSVGIGQISSEVPQNLSASRPQDRQFILSSKKLLLSDSGFYLCAWSPRGETPLHFGNGTRLTVT.

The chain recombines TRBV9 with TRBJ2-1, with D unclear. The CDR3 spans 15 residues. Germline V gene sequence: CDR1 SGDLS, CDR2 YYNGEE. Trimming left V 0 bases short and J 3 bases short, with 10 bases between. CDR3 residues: CASSVEGSYYNEQFF. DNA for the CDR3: TGTGCCAGCAGCGTAGAAGGTAGCTACTACAATGAGCAGTTCTTC.

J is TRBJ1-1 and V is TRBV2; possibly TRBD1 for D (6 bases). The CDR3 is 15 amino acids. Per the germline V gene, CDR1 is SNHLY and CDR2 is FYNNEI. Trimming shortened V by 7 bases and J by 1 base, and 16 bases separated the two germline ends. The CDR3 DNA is TGTGCCAGCACAATGGGTATGACAGGGAACACTGAAGCTTTCTTT. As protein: CASTMGMTGNTEAFF.

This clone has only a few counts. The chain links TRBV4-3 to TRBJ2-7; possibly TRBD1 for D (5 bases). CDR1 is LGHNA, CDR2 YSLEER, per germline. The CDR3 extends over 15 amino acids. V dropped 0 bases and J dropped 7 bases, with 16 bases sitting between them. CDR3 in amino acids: CASSQDQGAAWEQYF. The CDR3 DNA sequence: TGCGCCAGCAGCCAAGATCAGGGCGCTGCGTGGGAGCAGTACTTC.

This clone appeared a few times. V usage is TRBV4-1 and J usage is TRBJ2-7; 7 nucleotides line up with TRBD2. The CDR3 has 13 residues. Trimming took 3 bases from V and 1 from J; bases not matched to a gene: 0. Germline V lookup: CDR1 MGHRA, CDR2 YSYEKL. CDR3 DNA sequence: TGCGCCAGCAGCCAGGGGGGGTCCTACGAGCAGTACTTC. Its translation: CASSQGGSYEQYF.

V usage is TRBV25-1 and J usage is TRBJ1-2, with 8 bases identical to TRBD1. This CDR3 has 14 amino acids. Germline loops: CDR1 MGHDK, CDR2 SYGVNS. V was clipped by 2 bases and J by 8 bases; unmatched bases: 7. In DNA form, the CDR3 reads TGTGCCAGCAGTGAAATCGGACAGGGTACGGGCTACACCTTC. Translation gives CASSEIGQGTGYTF.

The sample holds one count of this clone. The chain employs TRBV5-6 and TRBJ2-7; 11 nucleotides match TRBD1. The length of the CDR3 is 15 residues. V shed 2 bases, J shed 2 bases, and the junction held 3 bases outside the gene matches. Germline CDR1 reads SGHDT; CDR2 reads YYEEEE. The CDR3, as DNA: TGTGCCAGCAGCTTAGGACAGGGGGCGGCCTACGAGCAGTACTTC. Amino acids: CASSLGQGAAYEQYF.

CDR3 coding DNA: TGCGCCAGCAGCCATGGCCCCCTCCTCACAGATACGCAGTATTTT. Translating gives CASSHGPLLTDTQYF. The rearrangement links TRBV4-1 to TRBJ2-3, with no clear D. Trimming took 3 bases from V and 2 from J, leaving 12 bases between them. Germline V CDR1 and CDR2: MGHRA, YSYEKL. The CDR3 is made up of 15 amino acids.

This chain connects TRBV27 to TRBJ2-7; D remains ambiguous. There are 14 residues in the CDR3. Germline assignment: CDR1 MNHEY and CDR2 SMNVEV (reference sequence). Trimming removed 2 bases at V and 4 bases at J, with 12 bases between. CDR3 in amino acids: CASSLRPNSYEQYF. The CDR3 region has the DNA TGTGCCAGCAGTTTAAGGCCAAACTCTTACGAGCAGTACTTC.

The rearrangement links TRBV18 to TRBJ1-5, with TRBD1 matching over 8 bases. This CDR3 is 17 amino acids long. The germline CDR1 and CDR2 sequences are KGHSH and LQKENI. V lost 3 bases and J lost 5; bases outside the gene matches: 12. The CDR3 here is CASSPNKKGQVYQPQHF. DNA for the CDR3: TGTGCCAGCTCACCGAATAAGAAGGGACAGGTATATCAGCCCCAGCATTTT.

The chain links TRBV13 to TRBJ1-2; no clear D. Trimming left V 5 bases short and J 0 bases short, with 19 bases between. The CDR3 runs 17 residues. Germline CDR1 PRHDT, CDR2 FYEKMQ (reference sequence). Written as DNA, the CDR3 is TGTGCCAGCAGCCCCTCGGCGGGCCTACCAGCTAACTATGGCTACACCTTC. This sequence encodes CASSPSAGLPANYGYTF.

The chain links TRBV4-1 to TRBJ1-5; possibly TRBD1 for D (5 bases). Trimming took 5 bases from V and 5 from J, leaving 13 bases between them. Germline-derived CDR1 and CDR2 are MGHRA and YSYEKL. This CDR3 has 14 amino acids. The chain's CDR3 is CASSLVTGHQPQHF. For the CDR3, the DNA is TGCGCCAGCAGCTTGGTCACAGGACATCAGCCCCAGCATTTT.

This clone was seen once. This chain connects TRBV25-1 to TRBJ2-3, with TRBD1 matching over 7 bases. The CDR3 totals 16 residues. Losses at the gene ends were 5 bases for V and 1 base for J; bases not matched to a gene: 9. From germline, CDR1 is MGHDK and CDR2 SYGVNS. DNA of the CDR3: TGTGCCAGCAGTTTCGACAGGGTCGACGGCACAGATACGCAGTATTTT. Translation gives CASSFDRVDGTDTQYF.

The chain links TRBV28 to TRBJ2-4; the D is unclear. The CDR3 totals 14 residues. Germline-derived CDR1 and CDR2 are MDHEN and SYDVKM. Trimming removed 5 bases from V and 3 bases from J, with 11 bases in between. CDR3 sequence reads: CASSGRKGKNIQYF. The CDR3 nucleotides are TGTGCCAGCAGTGGGCGAAAGGGCAAAAACATTCAGTACTTC.

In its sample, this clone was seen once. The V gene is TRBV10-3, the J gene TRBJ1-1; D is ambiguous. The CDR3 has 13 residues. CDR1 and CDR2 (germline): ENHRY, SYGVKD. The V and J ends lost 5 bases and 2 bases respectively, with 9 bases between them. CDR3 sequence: CAISNPGNTEAFF. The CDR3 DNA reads TGTGCCATCAGTAACCCGGGAAACACTGAAGCTTTCTTT.

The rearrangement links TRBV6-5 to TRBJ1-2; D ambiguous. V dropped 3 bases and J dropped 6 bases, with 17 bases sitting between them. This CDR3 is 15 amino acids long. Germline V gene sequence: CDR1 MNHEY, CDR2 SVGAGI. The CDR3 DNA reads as TGTGCCAGCAGTTATTCCGGGGTGCAGCGCCATGGCTACACCTTC. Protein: CASSYSGVQRHGYTF.

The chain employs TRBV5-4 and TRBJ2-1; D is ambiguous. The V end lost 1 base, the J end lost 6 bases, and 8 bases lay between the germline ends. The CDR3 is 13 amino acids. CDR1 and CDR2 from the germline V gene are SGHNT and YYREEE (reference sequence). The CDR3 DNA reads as TGTGCCAGCAGCTTGATTATAGGCAATGAGCAGTTCTTC. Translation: CASSLIIGNEQFF. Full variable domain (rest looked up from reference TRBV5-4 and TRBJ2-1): ETGVTQSPTHLIKTRGQQVTLRCSSQSGHNTVSWYQQALGQGPQFIFQYYREEENGRGNFPPRFSGLQFPNYSSELNVNALELDDSALYLCASSLIIGNEQFFGPGTRLTVL.

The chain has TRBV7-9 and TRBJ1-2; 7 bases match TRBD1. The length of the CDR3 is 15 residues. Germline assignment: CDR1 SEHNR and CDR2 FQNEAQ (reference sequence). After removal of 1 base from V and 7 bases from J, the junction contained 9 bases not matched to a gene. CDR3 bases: TGTGCCAGCAGCTTAGGCCGACAGGGACTCAGTGGCTACACCTTC. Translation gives CASSLGRQGLSGYTF.

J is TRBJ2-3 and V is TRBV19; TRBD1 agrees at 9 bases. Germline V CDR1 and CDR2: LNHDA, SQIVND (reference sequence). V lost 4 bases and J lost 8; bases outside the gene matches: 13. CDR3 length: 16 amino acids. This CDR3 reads CASSTSSSGTGTTQYF. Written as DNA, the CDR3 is TGTGCCAGTAGTACCAGCTCCTCCGGGACAGGGACTACGCAGTATTTT.

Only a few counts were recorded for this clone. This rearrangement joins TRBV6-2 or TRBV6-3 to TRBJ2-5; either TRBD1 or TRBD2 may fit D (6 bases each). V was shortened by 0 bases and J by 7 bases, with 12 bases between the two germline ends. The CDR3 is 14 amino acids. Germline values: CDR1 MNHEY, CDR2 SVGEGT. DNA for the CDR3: TGTGCCAGCAGTTACTCTTCTAGGGGGGCGACCCAGTACTTC. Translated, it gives CASSYSSRGATQYF.

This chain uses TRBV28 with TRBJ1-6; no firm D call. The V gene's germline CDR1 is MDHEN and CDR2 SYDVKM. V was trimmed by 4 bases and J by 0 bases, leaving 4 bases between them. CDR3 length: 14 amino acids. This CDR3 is CASSSGSYNSPLHF. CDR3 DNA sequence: TGTGCCAGCAGTTCGGGCTCCTATAATTCACCCCTCCACTTT.

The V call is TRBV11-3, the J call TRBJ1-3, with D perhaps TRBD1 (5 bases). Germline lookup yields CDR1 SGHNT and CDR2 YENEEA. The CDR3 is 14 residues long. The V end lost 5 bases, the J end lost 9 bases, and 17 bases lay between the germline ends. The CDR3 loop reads CASSPGRGGGTIYF. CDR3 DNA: TGTGCCAGCAGCCCAGGACGGGGCGGCGGCACCATATATTTT.

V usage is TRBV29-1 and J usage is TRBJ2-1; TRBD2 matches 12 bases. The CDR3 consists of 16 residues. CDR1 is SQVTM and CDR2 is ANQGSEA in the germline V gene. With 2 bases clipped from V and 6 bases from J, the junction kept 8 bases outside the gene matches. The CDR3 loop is CSVEKASGRGGNEQFF. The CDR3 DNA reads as TGCAGCGTTGAAAAGGCTAGCGGGAGGGGTGGCAATGAGCAGTTCTTC.

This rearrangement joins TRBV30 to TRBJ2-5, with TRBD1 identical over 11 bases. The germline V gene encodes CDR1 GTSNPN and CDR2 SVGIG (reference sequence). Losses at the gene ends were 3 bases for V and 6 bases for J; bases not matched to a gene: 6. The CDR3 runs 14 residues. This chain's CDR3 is CAWSAGQGAKTQYF. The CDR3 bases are TGTGCCTGGAGCGCTGGACAGGGGGCGAAGACCCAGTACTTC. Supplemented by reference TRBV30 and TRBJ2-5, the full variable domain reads SQTIHQWPATLVQPVGSPLSLECTVEGTSNPNLYWYRQAAGRGLQLLFYSVGIGQISSEVPQNLSASRPQDRQFILSSKKLLLSDSGFYLCAWSAGQGAKTQYFGPGTRLLVL.